The present T cell receptor (beta chain) was sequenced within a study of blood T cell repertoires in COVID-19. CDR1 is KGHSH and CDR2 is LQKENI in the germline V gene. The CDR3 contains 16 residues. J was trimmed by 2 bases and V by 5 bases; bases with no gene match: 8. Per the authors' pipeline: Amplification of reference gene primers provided the estimated nucleated cell counts. The data were produced by immunoSEQ multiplex PCR, yet TCRdb's version contains in-frame clones alone and is incomplete. V, J and clone size derive from that table, while D and trimming were established from the DNA sequence. The sample yields roughly 50,000 clones, approximately 89% seen once.

This TCR derives from a woman aged 55-70 years with active COVID-19. The sequenced sample consisted of peripheral blood. The chain uses TRBV18 and TRBJ1-5; 8 bases are a match to TRBD1. CDR3 DNA: TGTGCCAGCTCAGGACAGGGCGGGATGGGCAATCAGCCCCAGCATTTT. Amino acid sequence: CASSGQGGMGNQPQHF.